The 24 T cell receptor beta chains presented below share a single source sample, sequenced in a study of regulatory T cells in long-lasting Graves disease. Specified time point: persistent/refractory GD, antithyroid drugs over 5 years with positive TRAb. Extracted RNA from PBMCs served as the source of the TCR library. Investigators prepared the TCR beta libraries by applying iRepertoire HTBI primers and Arm-PCR of CDR3 regions. TCRdb processed the multiplex PCR reads anew with MiXCR; each CDR3 protein has one entry. Among around 450,000 distinct CDR3 sequences listed, about a fifth were seen once. This material consisted of peripheral blood mononuclear cells (PBMCs), taken when the disease was refractory, from a patient treated with antithyroid drugs. The receptors here all came from a female donor with Graves disease.

The chain employs TRBV6-1 and TRBJ2-2; 8 nucleotides match TRBD2. This CDR3 is built from 16 residues. Trimming removed 5 bases from V and 4 bases from J; junction bases left unmatched: 9. Germline values: CDR1 MNHNS, CDR2 SASEGT. DNA for the CDR3: TGTGCCAGCAGTCCCCCGGGACTAGAGGGCACCGGGGAGCTGTTTTTT. Amino acids: CASSPPGLEGTGELFF.

In this sample, this clonotype turned up once. Likely a read error: the CDR3 ends without its conserved phenylalanine or tryptophan. The rearrangement links TRBV12-3 or TRBV12-4 to TRBJ1-2, with 7 bases aligning to TRBD1. The trim removed 7 bases at V and 6 bases at J, leaving 8 bases unmatched. The CDR3 loop spans 13 amino acids. The CDR3 DNA is TGTGCCAGCACACGACAGGGAACGAATGGCTACACCGTC. Encoded protein: CASTRQGTNGYTV.

This clonotype was seen at least ten times. The V gene is TRBV27, the J gene TRBJ2-5; the D call may be TRBD1 or TRBD2 (5 bases each). Looked up from germline, CDR1 is MNHEY and CDR2 is SMNVEV (reference sequence). Trimming removed 8 bases at V and 5 bases at J, with 21 bases between. The CDR3 runs 15 residues. The CDR3 DNA reads as TGTGCCAGCCGGGTACATGAGGGGCTGTTGGAGACCCAGTACTTC. As protein: CASRVHEGLLETQYF.

This clonotype was detected only a few times. This is likely a read error, given that the CDR3 carries no conserved phenylalanine or tryptophan at its end. This chain joins TRBV28 and TRBJ1-2; a weak D match, TRBD1 (5 bases). The CDR3 has 13 amino acids. V was trimmed by 6 bases and J by 4 bases, leaving 12 bases between them. The germline CDR1 and CDR2 sequences are MDHEN and SYDVKM. The CDR3 reads CASSSLGAYGYTS. The DNA of the CDR3 is TGTGCCAGCAGCTCACTCGGGGCCTATGGCTACACCTCC.

This clonotype appeared many times. The gene calls are TRBV27 and TRBJ1-1; no firm D call. Germline loops: CDR1 MNHEY, CDR2 SMNVEV (reference sequence). This CDR3 region has 13 residues. V lost 4 bases, J lost 3 bases, and 9 bases lay in between. For the CDR3, the DNA is TGTGCCAGCAGTTGGAGCCCTGACACTGAAGCTTTCTTT. This encodes CASSWSPDTEAFF.

A few counts support this clonotype. The chain's CDR3 is CASSLKYRLLAEPTGELFF. The CDR3 DNA sequence: TGTGCCAGCAGTTTAAAGTATCGGTTACTAGCGGAGCCCACCGGGGAGCTGTTTTTT. V and J are TRBV28 and TRBJ2-2; 8 bases align to TRBD2. V lost 2 bases to trimming and J lost 4 bases; unmatched junction nucleotides: 15. In germline, CDR1 is MDHEN, CDR2 SYDVKM. This CDR3 comprises 19 residues.

Comments on this clonotype: This may arise from a read error, as a much more abundant clone is one base away. The genes are TRBV6-9 and TRBJ1-5; D remains unclear. Trimming took 3 bases from V and 8 from J, leaving 17 bases between them. The CDR3 contains 15 residues. Germline-derived CDR1 and CDR2 are MNHGY and SVAAGI. The CDR3 is CASSYPPAGREPQHF. The CDR3 DNA is TGTGCCAGCAGTTACCCCCCAGCAGGAAGAGAGCCCCAGCATTTT.

This chain joins TRBV15 and TRBJ2-1; D remains unclear. Germline assignment: CDR1 LNHNV and CDR2 YYDKDF (reference sequence). The CDR3 extends over 12 amino acids. V lost 5 bases and J 6 bases, leaving 8 bases between the germline ends. CDR3 nucleotides: TGTGCCACCAGCGGCTTTGGCAATGAGCAGTTCTTC. It yields the protein CATSGFGNEQFF.

This clonotype has more than one count but fewer than ten. The rearrangement uses TRBV27 and TRBJ2-1, with 11 bases fitting TRBD2. CDR3 length: 15 amino acids. Per germline, CDR1 MNHEY and CDR2 SMNVEV (reference sequence). V trimming: 2 bases; J trimming: 7 bases; junction bases outside the gene matches: 4. The CDR3 loop reads CASSLGTSGWNEQFF. Here the CDR3 DNA reads TGTGCCAGCAGTTTAGGGACTAGCGGCTGGAATGAGCAGTTCTTC.

This clonotype appeared many times. The CDR3 loop reads CASSGQDEQYF. The DNA of the CDR3 is TGTGCCAGCAGTGGTCAGGACGAGCAGTACTTC. The chain uses TRBV2 and TRBJ2-7; D is undetermined. The V end lost 4 bases, the J end lost 5 bases, and 6 bases lay between the germline ends. The length of the CDR3 is 11 residues. Germline values: CDR1 SNHLY, CDR2 FYNNEI. Drawing the rest from reference TRBV2 and TRBJ2-7, the complete variable domain is EPEVTQTPSHQVTQMGQEVILRCVPISNHLYFYWYRQILGQKVEFLVSFYNNEISEKSEIFDDQFSVERPDGSNFTLKIRSTKLEDSAMYFCASSGQDEQYFGPGTRLTVT.

This clonotype was recorded once. Here the CDR3 reads CASSQGGYYTEAFF. As DNA, the CDR3 is TGTGCCAGCAGCCAAGGGGGATACTACACTGAAGCTTTCTTT. The rearrangement joins TRBV3-1 to TRBJ1-1; D not certain. The V end was cut by 1 base, the J end by 3 bases, with 9 bases between. The CDR3 totals 14 residues. Germline lookup yields CDR1 LGHDT and CDR2 YNNKEL (reference sequence).

This clonotype was found a few times. This chain connects TRBV11-3 to TRBJ2-1; D not certain. Trimming took 1 base from V and 6 from J, leaving 10 bases between them. The CDR3 totals 14 residues. Looked up from germline, CDR1 is SGHNT and CDR2 is YENEEA. CDR3 region: CASSLVRAFNEQFF. The CDR3 bases are TGTGCCAGCAGCTTAGTCAGAGCCTTCAATGAGCAGTTCTTC.

This clonotype was picked up many times. In nucleotides, the CDR3 is TGTGCCAGCAGTCCAGGGGTGGAGGTGAACACTGAAGCTTTCTTT. Translation gives CASSPGVEVNTEAFF. This chain connects TRBV28 to TRBJ1-1; D possibly corresponds to TRBD1 (6 bases). V shed 5 bases and J shed 0 bases, with 13 bases lying between them. The CDR3 loop spans 15 amino acids. Looked up from germline, CDR1 is MDHEN and CDR2 is SYDVKM.

This clonotype was observed at least ten times. The rearrangement links TRBV28 to TRBJ2-7; TRBD1 might be the D (6 bases). The CDR3 length is 16 residues. Trimming left V 7 bases short and J 2 bases short, with 21 bases between. Germline CDR1 reads MDHEN; CDR2 reads SYDVKM. The CDR3: CASNRPTGTRPYEQYF. CDR3 sequence (DNA): TGTGCCAGCAACAGGCCGACAGGAACCCGGCCCTACGAGCAGTACTTC.

In its sample, this clonotype was seen many times. The CDR3 DNA sequence: TGTGCCAGCACCCGGAACAATCAGCCCCAGCATTTT. It is translated as CASTRNNQPQHF. The chain carries TRBV7-2 and TRBJ1-5; D unclear. The CDR3 loop spans 12 amino acids. Germline values: CDR1 SGHTA, CDR2 FQGNSA. The V end was cut by 7 bases, the J end by 3 bases, with 7 bases between. The full variable domain, rest sourced from reference TRBV7-2 and TRBJ1-5, is GAGVSQSPSNKVTEKGKDVELRCDPISGHTALYWYRQSLGQGLEFLIYFQGNSAPDKSGLPSDRFSAERTGGSVSTLTIQRTQQEDSAVYLCASTRNNQPQHFGDGTRLSIL.

This clonotype was counted ten times or more. V and J are TRBV3-1 and TRBJ1-1, with 7 bases that match TRBD1. V trimming: 1 base; J trimming: 0 bases; junction bases outside the gene matches: 5. Germline assignment: CDR1 LGHDT and CDR2 YNNKEL (reference sequence). The CDR3 extends over 16 amino acids. The DNA of the CDR3 is TGTGCCAGCAGCCAAGGAGGGGGCCTCATGAACACTGAAGCTTTCTTT. Protein: CASSQGGGLMNTEAFF.

This chain joins TRBV29-1 and TRBJ2-7; tentatively, D is TRBD1 (6 bases). Germline CDR1 SQVTM, CDR2 ANQGSEA. V was shortened by 3 bases and J by 9 bases, with 18 bases between the two germline ends. This CDR3 has 13 residues. Here the CDR3 DNA reads TGCAGCGTTGAGTTGGGCAGGGGCTTCGGGCAGTACTTC. Translation: CSVELGRGFGQYF.

Turning to this clonotype: One end of the junction does not line up with germline, which may come from a read error. This sequence joins TRBV29-1 and TRBJ1-2; no reliable D call. The CDR3 runs 11 residues. CDR1 SQVTM and CDR2 ANQGSEA come from the germline V gene. The CDR3 region has the DNA TGCAGCGATGAAAAGGCCGGTGGCTACACCTTC. It is translated as CSDEKAGGYTF.

This clonotype was picked up a small number of times. One junction end does not reproduce the germline sequence, and a read error may be involved. The CDR3 sequence: CASRKGGGRGEKLSF. As DNA, the CDR3 is TGTGCCAGCAGGAAGGGGGGAGGACGCGGTGAAAAACTGTCTTTT. The chain employs TRBV28 and TRBJ1-4, with D tentatively TRBD1 (6 bases). This CDR3 is built from 15 residues. Germline loops: CDR1 MDHEN, CDR2 SYDVKM.

This clonotype was seen many times. The rearrangement uses TRBV12-3 or TRBV12-4 and TRBJ1-4, with TRBD1 identical over 9 bases. The CDR3 length is 16 residues. J was trimmed by 4 bases and V by 6 bases; bases with no gene match: 9. The CDR3 loop reads CASRRSGTGINEKLFF. Here the CDR3 DNA reads TGTGCCAGCAGACGTTCCGGGACAGGGATTAATGAAAAACTGTTTTTT.

The V and J genes are TRBV20-1 and TRBJ1-2; D unresolved. V dropped 6 bases and J dropped 6 bases, with 20 bases sitting between them. The CDR3 has 14 residues. The germline gives CDR1 DFQATT, CDR2 SNEGSKA (reference sequence). The CDR3 here is CSATLWGIGDGYTF. Here the CDR3 DNA reads TGCAGTGCGACCCTATGGGGAATCGGGGATGGCTACACCTTC.

This clonotype was recorded at least ten times. The chain links TRBV5-6 to TRBJ1-1; 8 bases are a match to TRBD1. CDR1 is SGHDT and CDR2 is YYEEEE in the germline V gene. CDR3 length: 15 amino acids. V gave up 4 bases and J gave up 4 bases; unmatched junction bases: 9. The CDR3 region has the DNA TGTGCCAGCAGCACCTTGGACAGGGCGGCCACTGAAGCTTTCTTT. Protein product: CASSTLDRAATEAFF.

The genes are TRBV29-1 and TRBJ1-2, with D tentatively TRBD1 (5 bases). The CDR3 covers 13 residues. Trimming stripped 4 bases from V and 0 bases from J, with 9 bases between. CDR1 and CDR2 (germline): SQVTM, ANQGSEA. The CDR3 sequence is CSVGQIANYGYTF. CDR3 coding DNA: TGCAGCGTTGGACAGATAGCTAACTATGGCTACACCTTC.

V and J are TRBV29-1 and TRBJ1-2, with D possibly matching TRBD1 (5 bases). This CDR3 is 13 amino acids long. The germline V and J ends were trimmed by 1 base and 1 base, with 7 bases remaining between them. Looked up from germline, CDR1 is SQVTM and CDR2 is ANQGSEA. The DNA for the CDR3 is TGCAGCGTTGAAGGAGGACATAACTATGGCTACACCTTC. Its protein is CSVEGGHNYGYTF.